The source of this T cell receptor beta chain is a study of spatial heterogeneity in lung cancer. Study-wide context: Donors were some 72 untreated early-stage non-small cell lung cancer patients. Fewer alpha-chain than beta-chain sequences were consistently detected.

Sample time point: blood at routine non-recurrence follow-up after resection. Unsorted tumor, nontumor lung tissue or cryopreserved PBMC supplied the whole RNA. General observations from the study: Resection blood, more than follow-up blood, showed ubiquitous expanded tumor TCRs.

Every TCR cDNA molecule carried a tag that served as a unique molecular identifier. Each CDR3 protein is one row after TCRdb ran MiXCR on the 5' RACE reads. Among about 120,000 distinct CDR3 sequences listed, roughly an eighth were seen once. The CDR3 is made up of 11 amino acids. V was shortened by 0 bases and J by 7 bases, with 3 bases between the two germline ends. Germline V gene lookup returns CDR1 MDHEN and CDR2 SYDVKM. This clonotype has just a few counts. The antigen is unknown. Sequences were derived from PBMCs, sampled at follow-up. This rearrangement joins TRBV28 to TRBJ1-1; D uncertain. The clonotype was recovered from a male donor with early-stage non-small cell lung cancer. The CDR3 here is CASSLWGEAFF. The CDR3 DNA sequence: TGTGCCAGCAGTTTATGGGGTGAAGCTTTCTTT.